This T cell receptor beta chain comes out of a study of cytomegalovirus exposure and HLA in healthy donors. TCRdb keeps only in-frame clones here, not all; method: immunoSEQ multiplex PCR. The repertoire holds 100,000 to 150,000 clones, 85% to 90% seen once, with approximately 1% in the top ten. The roughly 120-subject validation cohort, separate from the roughly 670-subject first cohort, included the donors. This TCR came from a woman aged 18-30 years in good health and CMV-seronegative. Sequencing was performed on PBMCs.

DNA for the CDR3: TGTGCCAGCAGTTTAGGTACAGGGGAACAAGAGACCCAGTACTTC. It translates to CASSLGTGEQETQYF. The rearrangement joins TRBV28 to TRBJ2-5, with 7 nucleotides matching TRBD1. Germline lookup yields CDR1 MDHEN and CDR2 SYDVKM. The CDR3 is made up of 15 amino acids. V was clipped by 2 bases and J by 2 bases; unmatched bases: 5.